The 18 T cell receptor beta chains below come from one sample, sequenced in a study of shared clonotypes between healthy human individuals. The method was immunoSEQ multiplex PCR; TCRdb's version includes in-frame clones alone and lacks a portion of them. Among some 1.5 million clones, roughly 96% were seen once, and the ten largest hold more than 0.9%. Sample: naive CD4+ T cells sorted from blood. Subset indicated: CD45RA+ positively selected. The origin of the receptors is a man in his thirties or forties in good health.

This sequence joins TRBV15 and TRBJ1-5; TRBD1 is a possible D gene (5 bases). V was cut by 0 bases and J by 7 bases, with 19 bases left in between. Germline V gene lookup returns CDR1 LNHNV and CDR2 YYDKDF (reference sequence). CDR3 size: 17 residues. CDR3 nucleotides: TGTGCCACCAGCAGAGATAACCCCACCAGCTGGGACCAGCCCCAGCATTTT. It translates to CATSRDNPTSWDQPQHF.

The chain recombines TRBV6-5 with TRBJ1-3; D gene ambiguous. The V and J ends lost 6 bases and 4 bases respectively, with 10 bases between them. This CDR3 has 13 amino acids. Germline CDR1 is MNHEY and CDR2 is SVGAGI. CDR3 bases: TGTGCCAGCAGCACTGCCTGGGGAAACACCATATATTTT. This gives the protein CASSTAWGNTIYF.

The gene calls are TRBV20-1 and TRBJ2-7, with no clear D. The V gene lost 2 bases and the J gene lost 5 bases, with 1 base spanning the gap. The CDR3 runs 9 residues. Germline V gene data show CDR1 as DFQATT and CDR2 as SNEGSKA (reference sequence). The CDR3 spells CSARNEQYF. CDR3 sequence (DNA): TGCAGTGCTAGAAACGAGCAGTACTTC.

The rearrangement uses TRBV10-1 and TRBJ2-3; D is uncertain. The CDR3 is made up of 13 amino acids. The germline gives CDR1 WNHNN, CDR2 SYGVQD (reference sequence). The V and J ends lost 3 bases and 4 bases respectively, with 8 bases between them. This CDR3 is CASSDLIPDTQYF. The CDR3 region has the DNA TGCGCCAGCAGTGATTTAATCCCAGATACGCAGTATTTT.

Worth noting for this clone: The sample carries other DNA sequences with the same CDR3. V and J are TRBV18 and TRBJ1-5; D gene ambiguous. CDR1 is KGHSH and CDR2 is LQKENI in the germline V gene. The length of the CDR3 is 15 residues. V was trimmed by 3 bases and J by 1 base, leaving 10 bases between them. CDR3: CASSPSRGSNQPQHF. For the CDR3, the DNA is TGTGCCAGCTCACCTTCCAGAGGGAGCAATCAGCCCCAGCATTTT.

CDR3 protein: CARSWEVVLVYGYTF. In DNA form, the CDR3 reads TGTGCCAGAAGCTGGGAGGTAGTTTTAGTTTATGGCTACACCTTC. The gene calls are TRBV5-3 and TRBJ1-2; the D is unclear. TRBV5-3 is labeled an ORF, and its function is uncertain. V was clipped by 3 bases and J by 5 bases, with 17 bases between them. CDR3 length: 15 residues.

Only one count was recorded for this clone. This CDR3 is CASSPFYETQYF. The CDR3 DNA sequence: TGTGCCAGCTCACCTTTTTACGAGACCCAGTACTTC. The chain couples TRBV18 to TRBJ2-5; no firm D call. Germline CDR1 reads KGHSH; CDR2 reads LQKENI. The CDR3 extends over 12 amino acids. The V end was cut by 3 bases, the J end by 5 bases, with 7 bases between.

The chain carries TRBV28 and TRBJ2-2; TRBD2 matches 12 bases. The CDR3 has 16 amino acids. The J segment lost 6 bases and the V segment lost 8 bases, leaving 10 bases of the junction unmatched. The germline V gene has CDR1 MDHEN and CDR2 SYDVKM. DNA for the CDR3: TGTGCCAGCTCCCCCCGGGGACTAGCGGGTCCCGGGGAGCTGTTTTTT. It encodes CASSPRGLAGPGELFF.

CDR3 sequence (DNA): TGTGCCAGTAGTATAGGGGGGAATGCGGGGGCCCAGCCCCAGCATTTT. Amino acid sequence: CASSIGGNAGAQPQHF. The genes are TRBV19 and TRBJ1-5; D is possibly TRBD1 (6 bases). The CDR3 runs 16 residues. Trimming stripped 1 base from V and 7 bases from J, with 17 bases between. Germline V gives CDR1 LNHDA, CDR2 SQIVND (reference sequence).

The V gene is TRBV6-1, the J gene TRBJ1-4, with D possibly matching TRBD1 (5 bases). The germline V gene has CDR1 MNHNS and CDR2 SASEGT. This CDR3 region has 14 residues. The V and J ends lost 6 bases and 5 bases respectively, with 13 bases between them. CDR3 DNA: TGTGCCAGCAGAGAACGGACAAGAAATGAAAAACTGTTTTTT. As protein: CASRERTRNEKLFF.

J is TRBJ2-3 and V is TRBV18; D perhaps matches TRBD2 (6 bases). Trimming took 0 bases from V and 1 from J, leaving 14 bases between them. Germline V gives CDR1 KGHSH, CDR2 LQKENI. CDR3 length: 17 residues. The CDR3 is CASSPPHPGVGTDTQYF. The CDR3 nucleotides are TGTGCCAGCTCACCACCGCATCCGGGAGTGGGCACAGATACGCAGTATTTT.

The chain couples TRBV7-2 to TRBJ2-1; tentatively, D is TRBD1 (5 bases). Germline V gene data show CDR1 as SGHTA and CDR2 as FQGNSA. Trimming removed 1 base at V and 4 bases at J, with 11 bases between. The CDR3 runs 15 residues. CDR3 sequence (DNA): TGTGCCAGCAGCTTAGAGGGGTCAGCGTACAATGAGCAGTTCTTC. This codes for CASSLEGSAYNEQFF.

The chain carries TRBV19 and TRBJ2-5, with TRBD2 matching 14 bases. The germline gives CDR1 LNHDA, CDR2 SQIVND (reference sequence). This CDR3 region has 16 residues. V dropped 3 bases and J dropped 4; count of bases not matched to a gene: 4. CDR3 amino acids: CASSIGTSGRGETQYF. CDR3 bases: TGTGCCAGTAGTATCGGGACTAGCGGGAGAGGAGAGACCCAGTACTTC.

This chain connects TRBV9 to TRBJ2-7; 12 bases fit TRBD2. V lost 4 bases and J lost 5; bases outside the gene matches: 10. Germline CDR1 and CDR2: SGDLS and YYNGEE. The CDR3 is 16 amino acids. The CDR3 sequence is CASSSLAGGFGDEQYF. As DNA, the CDR3 is TGTGCCAGCAGCTCCCTAGCGGGAGGGTTCGGCGACGAGCAGTACTTC.

The CDR3, as DNA: TGTGCCAGCAGCACCCGTGGGGAAGGGGAAAACATTCAGTACTTC. Translating it yields CASSTRGEGENIQYF. The J gene is TRBJ2-4, the V gene TRBV11-2; tentatively, D is TRBD1 (5 bases). Trimming stripped 5 bases from V and 5 bases from J, with 16 bases between. From germline, CDR1 is SGHAT and CDR2 FQNNGV. There are 15 residues in the CDR3.

The rearrangement joins TRBV9 to TRBJ1-2, with D hard to call. Germline assignment: CDR1 SGDLS and CDR2 YYNGEE. Trimming took 0 bases from V and 5 from J, leaving 17 bases between them. The CDR3 spans 16 residues. The CDR3 nucleotides are TGTGCCAGCAGCGTAGACGGTTTAAGGCAACGATATGGCTACACCTTC. The encoded protein is CASSVDGLRQRYGYTF.

J is TRBJ2-7 and V is TRBV6-1; tentatively, D is TRBD1 (5 bases). V shed 11 bases and J shed 2 bases, with 16 bases lying between them. The germline gives CDR1 MNHNS, CDR2 SASEGT. The CDR3 runs to 13 residues. CDR3 protein: CAGSRGDTYEQYF. The CDR3 nucleotides read TGTGCCGGATCAAGGGGCGATACCTACGAGCAGTACTTC.

The chain carries TRBV14 and TRBJ2-7; TRBD1 aligns across 7 bases. Germline lookup yields CDR1 SGHDN and CDR2 FVKESK. The CDR3 length is 14 residues. V lost 6 bases and J lost 3; bases outside the gene matches: 8. As DNA, the CDR3 is TGTGCCAGCAGGCTAGCCGGGACAGACTACGAGCAGTACTTC. Protein sequence: CASRLAGTDYEQYF.